The entry that follows covers one TCR beta chain sequence. Germline values: CDR1 SGHTA, CDR2 FQGNSA. V lost 7 bases, J lost 2 bases, and 6 bases stayed unmatched. This CDR3 contains 14 residues. Per the original methods: Amplification with reference gene primers provided the estimates of nucleated cell counts. The data were produced by immunoSEQ multiplex PCR, yet TCRdb's version contains in-frame clones alone and is incomplete. V, J and clone size are taken as reported in that table, and D and trimming were inferred from the DNA itself. The data contain roughly 320,000 clones, over 85% of them singletons. This sample is drawn from a study of blood T cell repertoires in COVID-19. Enrollment of patients from Seattle took place during active infection, with longitudinal follow-up.

The clonotype originates from a woman in her 30s with COVID-19, enrolled during active disease. Sequencing was performed on peripheral blood. This sequence joins TRBV7-2 and TRBJ2-3, with 7 bases that match TRBD2. CDR3 loop: CASTPSGFTDTQYF. For the CDR3, the DNA is TGTGCCAGCACACCTAGCGGATTCACAGATACGCAGTATTTT. Using reference TRBV7-2 and TRBJ2-3 for the parts outside the CDR3, the full variable domain is GAGVSQSPSNKVTEKGKDVELRCDPISGHTALYWYRQSLGQGLEFLIYFQGNSAPDKSGLPSDRFSAERTGGSVSTLTIQRTQQEDSAVYLCASTPSGFTDTQYFGPGTRLTVL.